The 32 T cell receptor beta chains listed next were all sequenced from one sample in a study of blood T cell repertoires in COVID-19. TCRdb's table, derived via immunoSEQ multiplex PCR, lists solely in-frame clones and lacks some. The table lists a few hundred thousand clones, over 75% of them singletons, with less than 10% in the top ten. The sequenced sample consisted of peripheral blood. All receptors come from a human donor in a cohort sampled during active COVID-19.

The CDR3 loop is CASRTDRGYEQYF. CDR3 bases: TGTGCCAGCAGGACGGACAGGGGCTACGAGCAGTACTTC. This sequence joins TRBV27 and TRBJ2-7, with 9 nucleotides matching TRBD1. CDR3 length: 13 residues. CDR1 is MNHEY, CDR2 SMNVEV, per germline (reference sequence). J was trimmed by 3 bases and V by 6 bases; bases with no gene match: 3.

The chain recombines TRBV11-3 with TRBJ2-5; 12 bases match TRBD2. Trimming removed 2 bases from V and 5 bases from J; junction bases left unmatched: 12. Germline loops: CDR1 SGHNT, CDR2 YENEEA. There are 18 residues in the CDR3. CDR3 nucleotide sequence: TGTGCCAGCAGCTTACTACCCGGGCTAGCGGGAGGGCATGAGACCCAGTACTTC. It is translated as CASSLLPGLAGGHETQYF.

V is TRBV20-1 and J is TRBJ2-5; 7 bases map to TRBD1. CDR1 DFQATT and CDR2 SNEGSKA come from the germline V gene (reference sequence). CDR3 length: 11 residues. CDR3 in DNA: TGCAGCGGGACAGCTCAAGAGACCCAGTACTTC. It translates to CSGTAQETQYF.

The CDR3 DNA reads as TGTGCCAGCAGGCGTCACAGGGATAGCAATCAGCCCCAGCATTTT. This encodes CASRRHRDSNQPQHF. The chain links TRBV6-5 to TRBJ1-5; the D gene is possibly TRBD1 (6 bases). V lost 6 bases and J 0 bases, leaving 12 bases between the germline ends. Germline V gene data show CDR1 as MNHEY and CDR2 as SVGAGI. The length of the CDR3 is 15 residues.

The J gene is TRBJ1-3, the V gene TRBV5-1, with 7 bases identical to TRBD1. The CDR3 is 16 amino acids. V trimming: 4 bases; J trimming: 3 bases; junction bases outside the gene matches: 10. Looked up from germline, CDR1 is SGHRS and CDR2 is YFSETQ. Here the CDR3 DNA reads TGCGCCAGCAGCCCGCGGGACAGTGGTTATGGAAACACCATATATTTT. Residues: CASSPRDSGYGNTIYF.

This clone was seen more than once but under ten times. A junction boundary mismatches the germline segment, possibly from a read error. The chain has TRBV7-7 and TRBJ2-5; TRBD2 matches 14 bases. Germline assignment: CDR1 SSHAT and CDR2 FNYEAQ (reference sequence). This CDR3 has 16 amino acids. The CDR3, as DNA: TGTGCTAGCAGCCGGGGGACTAGCGGGAGAGGGGAGACCCAGTACTTC. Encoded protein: CASSRGTSGRGETQYF.

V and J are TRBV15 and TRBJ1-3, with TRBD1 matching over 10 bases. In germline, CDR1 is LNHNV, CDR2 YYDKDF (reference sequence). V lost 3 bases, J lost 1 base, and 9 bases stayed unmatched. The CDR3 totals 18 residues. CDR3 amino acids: CATSSARDRGRSGNTIYF. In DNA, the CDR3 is TGTGCCACCAGCAGTGCCCGGGACAGGGGACGATCTGGAAACACCATATATTTT.

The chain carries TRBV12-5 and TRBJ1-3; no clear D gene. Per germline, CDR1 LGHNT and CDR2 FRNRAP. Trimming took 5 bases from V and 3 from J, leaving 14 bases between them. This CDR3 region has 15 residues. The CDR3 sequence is CASGAGVGGGNTIYF. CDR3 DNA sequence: TGTGCTAGTGGTGCCGGGGTTGGCGGTGGAAACACCATATATTTT.

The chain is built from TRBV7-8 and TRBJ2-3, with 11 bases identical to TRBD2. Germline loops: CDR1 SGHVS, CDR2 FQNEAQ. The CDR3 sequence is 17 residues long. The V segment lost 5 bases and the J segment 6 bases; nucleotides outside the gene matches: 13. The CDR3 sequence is CASSRVKIAGGQDTQYF. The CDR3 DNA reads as TGTGCCAGCAGCCGAGTAAAGATAGCGGGGGGGCAGGATACGCAGTATTTT.

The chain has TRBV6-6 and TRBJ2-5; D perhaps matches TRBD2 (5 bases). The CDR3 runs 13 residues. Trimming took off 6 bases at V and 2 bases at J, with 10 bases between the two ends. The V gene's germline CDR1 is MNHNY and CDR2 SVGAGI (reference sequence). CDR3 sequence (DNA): TGTGCCAGCAGCGGGGTGATGCAAGAGACCCAGTACTTC. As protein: CASSGVMQETQYF.

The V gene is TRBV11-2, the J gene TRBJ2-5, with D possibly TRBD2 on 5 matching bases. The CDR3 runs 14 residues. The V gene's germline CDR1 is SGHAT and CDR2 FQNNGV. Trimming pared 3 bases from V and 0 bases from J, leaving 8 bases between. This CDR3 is CASSLGVHQETQYF. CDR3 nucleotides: TGTGCCAGCAGCTTGGGAGTTCACCAAGAGACCCAGTACTTC.

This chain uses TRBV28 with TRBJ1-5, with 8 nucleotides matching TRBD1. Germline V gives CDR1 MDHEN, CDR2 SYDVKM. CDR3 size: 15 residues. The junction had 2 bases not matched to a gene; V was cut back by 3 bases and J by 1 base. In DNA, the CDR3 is TGTGCCAGCAGTTTTTCAGGGGGCAGCAATCAGCCCCAGCATTTT. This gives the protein CASSFSGGSNQPQHF.

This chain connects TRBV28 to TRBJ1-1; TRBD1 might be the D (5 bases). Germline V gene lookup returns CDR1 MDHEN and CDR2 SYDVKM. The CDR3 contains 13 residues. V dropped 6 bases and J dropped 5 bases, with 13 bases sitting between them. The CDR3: CASSPGQGTEAFF. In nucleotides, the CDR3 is TGTGCCAGCAGCCCAGGCCAGGGAACTGAAGCTTTCTTT. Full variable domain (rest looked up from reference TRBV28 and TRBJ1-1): DVKVTQSSRYLVKRTGEKVFLECVQDMDHENMFWYRQDPGLGLRLIYFSYDVKMKEKGDIPEGYSVSREKKERFSLILESASTNQTSMYLCASSPGQGTEAFFGQGTRLTVV.

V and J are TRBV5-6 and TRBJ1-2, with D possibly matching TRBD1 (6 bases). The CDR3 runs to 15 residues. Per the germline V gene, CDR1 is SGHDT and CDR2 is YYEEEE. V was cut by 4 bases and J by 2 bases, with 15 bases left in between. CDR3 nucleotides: TGTGCCAGCAGCACCCCCCCACAGGGCAACTATGGCTACACCTTC. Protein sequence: CASSTPPQGNYGYTF.

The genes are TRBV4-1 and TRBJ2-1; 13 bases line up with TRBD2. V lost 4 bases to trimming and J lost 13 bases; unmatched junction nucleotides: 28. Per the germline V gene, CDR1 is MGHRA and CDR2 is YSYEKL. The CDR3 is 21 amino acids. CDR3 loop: CASSLTREGTSHTSGGARQFF. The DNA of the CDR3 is TGCGCCAGCAGCCTCACCCGGGAGGGAACCTCTCATACTAGCGGGGGGGCACGACAGTTCTTC.

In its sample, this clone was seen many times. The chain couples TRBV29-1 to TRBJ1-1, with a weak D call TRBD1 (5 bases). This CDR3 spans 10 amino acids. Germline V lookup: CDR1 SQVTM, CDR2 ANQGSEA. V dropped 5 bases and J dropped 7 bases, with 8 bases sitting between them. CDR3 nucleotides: TGCAGCGTTACCGACAGTGAAGCTTTCTTT. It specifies CSVTDSEAFF.

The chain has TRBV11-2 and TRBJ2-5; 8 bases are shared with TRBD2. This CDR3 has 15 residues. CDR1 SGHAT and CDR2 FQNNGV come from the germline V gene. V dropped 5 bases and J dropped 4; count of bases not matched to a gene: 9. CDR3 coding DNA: TGTGCCAGCAGCCCCCGGACTAGCTGGGGAGAGACCCAGTACTTC. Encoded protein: CASSPRTSWGETQYF.

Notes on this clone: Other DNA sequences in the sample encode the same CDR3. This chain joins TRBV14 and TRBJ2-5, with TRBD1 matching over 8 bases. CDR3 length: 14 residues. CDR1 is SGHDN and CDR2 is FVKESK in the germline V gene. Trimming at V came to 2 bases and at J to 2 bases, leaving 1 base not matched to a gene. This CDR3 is CASSQNRGQETQYF. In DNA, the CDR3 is TGTGCCAGCAGCCAAAACAGGGGGCAAGAGACCCAGTACTTC.

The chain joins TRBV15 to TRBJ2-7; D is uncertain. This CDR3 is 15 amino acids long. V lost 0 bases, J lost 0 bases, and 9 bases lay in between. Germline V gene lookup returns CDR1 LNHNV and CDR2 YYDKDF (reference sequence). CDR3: CATSRDPGTSYEQYF. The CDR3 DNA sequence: TGTGCCACCAGCAGAGATCCAGGAACCTCCTACGAGCAGTACTTC.

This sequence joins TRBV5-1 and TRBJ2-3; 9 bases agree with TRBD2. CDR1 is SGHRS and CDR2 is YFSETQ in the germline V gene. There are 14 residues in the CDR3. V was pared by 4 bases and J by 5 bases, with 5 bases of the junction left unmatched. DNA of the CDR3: TGCGCCAGCAGCCGAGCGGGAGGTGTAGATACGCAGTATTTT. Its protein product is CASSRAGGVDTQYF. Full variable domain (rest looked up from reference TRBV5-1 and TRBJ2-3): KAGVTQTPRYLIKTRGQQVTLSCSPISGHRSVSWYQQTPGQGLQFLFEYFSETQRNKGNFPGRFSGRQFSNSRSEMNVSTLELGDSALYLCASSRAGGVDTQYFGPGTRLTVL.

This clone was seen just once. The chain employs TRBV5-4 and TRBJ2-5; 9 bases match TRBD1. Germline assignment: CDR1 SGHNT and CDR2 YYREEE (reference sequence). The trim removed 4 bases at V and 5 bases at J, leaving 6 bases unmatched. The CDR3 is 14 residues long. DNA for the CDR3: TGTGCCAGCAGCCAGGGACAGGGCAGGGAGACCCAGTACTTC. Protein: CASSQGQGRETQYF.

CDR3 amino acids: CATSRDIGGNTIYF. CDR3 in DNA: TGTGCCACCAGCAGAGATATCGGGGGAAACACCATATATTTT. This chain uses TRBV15 with TRBJ1-3; D is uncertain. Germline V CDR1 and CDR2: LNHNV, YYDKDF (reference sequence). CDR3 length equals 14 residues. V lost 0 bases, J lost 4 bases, and 7 bases lay in between.

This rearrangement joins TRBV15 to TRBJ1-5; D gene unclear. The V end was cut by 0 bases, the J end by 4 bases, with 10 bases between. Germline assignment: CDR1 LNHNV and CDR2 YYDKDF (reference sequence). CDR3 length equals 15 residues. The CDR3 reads CATSRDIGGNQPQHF. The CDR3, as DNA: TGTGCCACCAGCAGAGATATCGGCGGGAATCAGCCCCAGCATTTT. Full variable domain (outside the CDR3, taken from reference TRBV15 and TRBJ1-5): DAMVIQNPRYQVTQFGKPVTLSCSQTLNHNVMYWYQQKSSQAPKLLFHYYDKDFNNEADTPDNFQSRRPNTSFCFLDIRSPGLGDTAMYLCATSRDIGGNQPQHFGDGTRLSIL.

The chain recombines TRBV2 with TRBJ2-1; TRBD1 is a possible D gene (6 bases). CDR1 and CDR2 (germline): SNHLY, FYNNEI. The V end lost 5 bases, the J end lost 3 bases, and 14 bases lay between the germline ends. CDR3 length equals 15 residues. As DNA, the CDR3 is TGTGCCAGCAGTTCCCACTGGGACAACTACAATGAGCAGTTCTTC. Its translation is CASSSHWDNYNEQFF.

The CDR3 region is CASSPTGRTYNEQFF. The DNA for the CDR3 is TGTGCCAGCAGTCCGACAGGACGCACCTACAATGAGCAGTTCTTC. The chain carries TRBV6-6 and TRBJ2-1; tentatively, D is TRBD1 (6 bases). The CDR3 loop spans 15 amino acids. Trimming took 5 bases from V and 2 from J, leaving 13 bases between them. Germline V gene data show CDR1 as MNHNY and CDR2 as SVGAGI (reference sequence).

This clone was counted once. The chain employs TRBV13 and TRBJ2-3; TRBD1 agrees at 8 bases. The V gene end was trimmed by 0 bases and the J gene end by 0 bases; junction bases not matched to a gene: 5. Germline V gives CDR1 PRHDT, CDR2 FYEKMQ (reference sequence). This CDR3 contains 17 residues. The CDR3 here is CASSLGPRQGSTDTQYF. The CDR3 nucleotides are TGTGCCAGCAGCTTAGGACCGAGACAGGGGAGCACAGATACGCAGTATTTT.

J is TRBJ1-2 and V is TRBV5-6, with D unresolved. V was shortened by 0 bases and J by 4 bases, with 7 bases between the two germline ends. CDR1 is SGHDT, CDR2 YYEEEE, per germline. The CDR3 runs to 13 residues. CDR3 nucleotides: TGTGCCAGCAGCTTGGGCCAGATCTATGGCTACACCTTC. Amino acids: CASSLGQIYGYTF.

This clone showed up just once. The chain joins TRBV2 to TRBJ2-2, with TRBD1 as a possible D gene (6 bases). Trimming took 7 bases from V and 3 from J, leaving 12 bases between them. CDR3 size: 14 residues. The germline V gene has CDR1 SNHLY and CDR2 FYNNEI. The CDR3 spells CASTFKGDTGELFF. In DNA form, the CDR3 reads TGTGCCAGCACGTTCAAGGGGGACACCGGGGAGCTGTTTTTT. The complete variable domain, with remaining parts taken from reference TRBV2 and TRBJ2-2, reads EPEVTQTPSHQVTQMGQEVILRCVPISNHLYFYWYRQILGQKVEFLVSFYNNEISEKSEIFDDQFSVERPDGSNFTLKIRSTKLEDSAMYFCASTFKGDTGELFFGEGSRLTVL.

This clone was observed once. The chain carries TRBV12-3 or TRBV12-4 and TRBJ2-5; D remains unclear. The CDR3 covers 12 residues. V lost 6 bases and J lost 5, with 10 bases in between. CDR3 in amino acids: CASRLLRETQYF. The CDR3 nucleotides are TGTGCCAGCAGGTTATTGCGGGAGACCCAGTACTTC.

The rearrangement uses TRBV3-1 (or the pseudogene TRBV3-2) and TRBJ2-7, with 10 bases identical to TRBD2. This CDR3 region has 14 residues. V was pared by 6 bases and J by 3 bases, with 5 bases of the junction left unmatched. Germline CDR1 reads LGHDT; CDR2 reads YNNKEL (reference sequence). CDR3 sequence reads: CASSLAGADYEQYF. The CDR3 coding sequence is TGTGCCAGCAGTCTAGCGGGGGCCGACTACGAGCAGTACTTC.

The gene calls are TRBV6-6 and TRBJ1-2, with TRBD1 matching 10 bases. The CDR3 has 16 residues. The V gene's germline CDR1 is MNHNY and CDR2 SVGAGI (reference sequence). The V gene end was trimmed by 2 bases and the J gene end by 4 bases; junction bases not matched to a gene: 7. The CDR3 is CASSYAWDRGVYGYTF. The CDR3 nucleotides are TGTGCCAGCAGTTACGCCTGGGACAGGGGAGTCTATGGCTACACCTTC.

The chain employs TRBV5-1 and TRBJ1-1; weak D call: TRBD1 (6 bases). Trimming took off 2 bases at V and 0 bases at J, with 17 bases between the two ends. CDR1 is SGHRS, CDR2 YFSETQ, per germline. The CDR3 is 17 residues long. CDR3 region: CASSFFVLRGMNTEAFF. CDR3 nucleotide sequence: TGCGCCAGCAGCTTTTTTGTTCTCAGGGGCATGAACACTGAAGCTTTCTTT.